The rows below give T cell receptor beta chains drawn from one sample of a study of cytomegalovirus exposure and HLA in healthy donors. Assay: immunoSEQ multiplex PCR; the TCRdb copy retains only in-frame clones and omits some. The top ten hold approximately 2.1% of the sample, which has under 200,000 clones, roughly four fifths seen once. The sequenced material came from PBMCs. The receptor set was obtained from a man younger than 45 in good health and CMV-seronegative. CDR3s include the opening cysteine and the closing phenylalanine or tryptophan.

cdr3_length: 16
j_call: TRBJ2-7
v_call: TRBV7-6
cdr3_aa: CASSFGLAAGGAEQYF

cdr3_length: 15
j_call: TRBJ2-1
v_call: TRBV27
cdr3_aa: CASSPLHSSYNEQFF

cdr3_length: 16
j_call: TRBJ1-1
v_call: TRBV4-2
cdr3_aa: CASSQDRMVFSTEAFF

cdr3_length: 17
j_call: TRBJ2-7
v_call: TRBV4-2
cdr3_aa: CASSQEPSSGTEWEQYF

cdr3_length: 16
j_call: TRBJ1-1
v_call: TRBV5-1
cdr3_aa: CASSFGGGNVNTEAFF

cdr3_length: 15
j_call: TRBJ2-7
v_call: TRBV19
cdr3_aa: CASPIPGQGPYEQYF

cdr3_length: 15
j_call: TRBJ2-7
v_call: TRBV5-4
cdr3_aa: CASSLVQGAAYEQYF

cdr3_length: 14
j_call: TRBJ2-4
v_call: TRBV7-6
cdr3_aa: CASSLAGSADIQYF

cdr3_length: 14
j_call: TRBJ2-3
v_call: TRBV6-6
cdr3_aa: CASSKGTGTDTQYF

cdr3_length: 16
j_call: TRBJ2-5
v_call: TRBV6-5
cdr3_aa: CASSYSSPGLVETQYF

cdr3_length: 15
j_call: TRBJ2-2
v_call: TRBV9
cdr3_aa: CASSAAAGATGELFF

cdr3_length: 16
j_call: TRBJ2-5
v_call: TRBV7-5
cdr3_aa: CARSFKSGRWQETQYF

cdr3_length: 10
j_call: TRBJ2-1
v_call: TRBV6-4
cdr3_aa: CASTDCGRFF

cdr3_length: 14
j_call: TRBJ2-3
v_call: TRBV19
cdr3_aa: CATLQVSGTDTQYF

cdr3_length: 14
j_call: TRBJ2-7
v_call: TRBV19
cdr3_aa: CASSIVSGGYEQYF

cdr3_length: 16
j_call: TRBJ2-7
v_call: TRBV5-1
cdr3_aa: CASSLGQAGKGYEQYF

cdr3_length: 12
j_call: TRBJ1-1
v_call: TRBV7-9
cdr3_aa: CASSFQGSEAFF

cdr3_length: 15
j_call: TRBJ2-1
v_call: TRBV7-2
cdr3_aa: CASSPSFEAGEEQFF

cdr3_length: 13
j_call: TRBJ1-2
v_call: TRBV27
cdr3_aa: CASSPRINYGYTF

cdr3_length: 17
j_call: TRBJ2-7
v_call: TRBV14
cdr3_aa: CASSQGRGQGDSYEQYF

cdr3_length: 16
j_call: TRBJ2-3
v_call: TRBV7-9
cdr3_aa: CASSLRGAGGFDTQYF

cdr3_length: 13
j_call: TRBJ2-7
v_call: TRBV7-2
cdr3_aa: CASSPRSSHEQYF

cdr3_length: 14
j_call: TRBJ2-7
v_call: TRBV13
cdr3_aa: CASSWGGSSYEQYF

cdr3_length: 15
j_call: TRBJ2-1
v_call: TRBV7-3
cdr3_aa: CASSLLGPTAGEQFF

cdr3_length: 14
j_call: TRBJ1-1
v_call: TRBV7-8
cdr3_aa: CASSLNPRLTEAFF

cdr3_length: 15
j_call: TRBJ2-7
v_call: TRBV10-1
cdr3_aa: CASSTGLAGAYEQYF

cdr3_length: 14
j_call: TRBJ2-1
v_call: TRBV11-2
cdr3_aa: CASSSGGFFGEQFF

cdr3_length: 16
j_call: TRBJ1-3
v_call: TRBV25-1
cdr3_aa: CASSGGSSHSGNTIYF

cdr3_length: 17
j_call: TRBJ2-1
v_call: TRBV7-6
cdr3_aa: CASSLKTSGSSYNEQFF

cdr3_length: 14
j_call: TRBJ1-1
v_call: TRBV5-4
cdr3_aa: CASSGTGRATEAFF

cdr3_length: 14
j_call: TRBJ2-5
v_call: TRBV25-1
cdr3_aa: CASTVRTSEETQYF

cdr3_length: 17
j_call: TRBJ2-7
v_call: TRBV4-1
cdr3_aa: CASSQGTGQGRYYEQYF

cdr3_length: 16
j_call: TRBJ2-1
v_call: TRBV27
cdr3_aa: CASSLFRGLVYNEQFF

cdr3_length: 16
j_call: TRBJ1-4
v_call: TRBV15
cdr3_aa: CATSWGQGATNEKLFF

cdr3_length: 14
j_call: TRBJ2-2
v_call: TRBV7-3
cdr3_aa: CASRLQGSTGELFF

cdr3_length: 16
j_call: TRBJ2-7
v_call: TRBV18
cdr3_aa: CASSPEAAGVGYEQYF

cdr3_length: 15
j_call: TRBJ1-5
v_call: TRBV27
cdr3_aa: CASSLRLLSNQPQHF

cdr3_length: 14
j_call: TRBJ1-4
v_call: TRBV11-2
cdr3_aa: CASSESGGLGKLFF

cdr3_length: 18
j_call: TRBJ2-2
v_call: TRBV5-1
cdr3_aa: CASSPGTSGRPNTGELFF

cdr3_length: 15
j_call: TRBJ2-7
v_call: TRBV5-1
cdr3_aa: CASSPGVNSNYEQYF

cdr3_length: 18
j_call: TRBJ2-7
v_call: TRBV9
cdr3_aa: CASSVEGTRTSASHEQYF